This entry lists 31 T cell receptor beta chains sequenced from one sample in a study of blood T cell repertoires in COVID-19. Sequencing was performed with immunoSEQ multiplex PCR; in TCRdb, only in-frame clones are kept and a portion is missing. There are over 120,000 clones in the sample; 70% to 85% occur only once, and around 3.1% lies in the top ten. The sample consisted of peripheral blood. The receptor source for this set is a woman older than 75 with acute or convalescent COVID-19.

This clone was detected once. The chain carries TRBV27 and TRBJ2-5; possibly TRBD2 for D (6 bases). The germline CDR1 and CDR2 sequences are MNHEY and SMNVEV (reference sequence). The CDR3 has 13 amino acids. V was cut by 1 base and J by 4 bases, with 7 bases left in between. Here the CDR3 DNA reads TGTGCCAGCAGTTTATGGAGGGGAGAGACCCAGTACTTC. Its translation is CASSLWRGETQYF.

Only a few counts were recorded for this clone. The V call is TRBV19, the J call TRBJ2-2; 9 bases align to TRBD1. This CDR3 comprises 17 residues. The junction had 12 bases not matched to a gene; V was cut back by 8 bases and J by 2 bases. Germline-derived CDR1 and CDR2 are LNHDA and SQIVND (reference sequence). CDR3 residues: CASSFPYRGPNTGELFF. The CDR3, as DNA: TGTGCCAGTTCCTTCCCCTACAGGGGGCCAAACACCGGGGAGCTGTTTTTT.

The chain joins TRBV5-1 to TRBJ1-1; D might be TRBD1 (5 bases). The V and J ends lost 3 bases and 4 bases respectively, with 13 bases between them. Germline V gene sequence: CDR1 SGHRS, CDR2 YFSETQ. This CDR3 spans 14 amino acids. The CDR3 region is CASSSRAPSTEAFF. CDR3 coding DNA: TGCGCCAGCAGCTCCAGGGCCCCGAGCACTGAAGCTTTCTTT.

V gene TRBV5-1 combines with J gene TRBJ1-3; tentatively, D is TRBD1 (6 bases). This CDR3 spans 15 amino acids. V was cut by 1 base and J by 4 bases, with 12 bases left in between. CDR1 and CDR2 from the germline V gene are SGHRS and YFSETQ. DNA for the CDR3: TGCGCCAGCAGCTTGAATTGGGGGCGAGGAAACACCATATATTTT. Its protein is CASSLNWGRGNTIYF.

The rearrangement uses TRBV11-2 and TRBJ1-2; TRBD1 agrees at 7 bases. Trimming at V came to 5 bases and at J to 5 bases, leaving 20 bases not matched to a gene. Germline CDR1 is SGHAT and CDR2 is FQNNGV. This CDR3 comprises 18 residues. CDR3 loop: CASSRLMGSDRETYGYTF. CDR3 nucleotides: TGTGCCAGCAGCCGGCTGATGGGGTCCGACAGGGAAACATATGGCTACACCTTC.

The chain carries TRBV20-1 and TRBJ2-7; a possible D gene is TRBD1 (5 bases). The CDR3 contains 10 residues. From germline, CDR1 is DFQATT and CDR2 SNEGSKA (reference sequence). V shed 7 bases and J shed 7 bases, with 11 bases lying between them. The CDR3 DNA sequence: TGCAGTGTCAAGGGGCATGAGCAGTACTTC. Its protein product is CSVKGHEQYF.

This chain connects TRBV7-3 to TRBJ1-6; D gene uncertain. The germline CDR1 and CDR2 sequences are SGHTA and FQGTGA. V was cut by 2 bases and J by 6 bases, with 11 bases left in between. CDR3 size: 15 residues. DNA for the CDR3: TGTGCCAGCAGCTTAGGAAAGGCGGGTAATTCACCCCTCCACTTT. This sequence encodes CASSLGKAGNSPLHF.

This clone came up once. The chain employs TRBV12-3 or TRBV12-4 and TRBJ1-3; the D gene is possibly TRBD1 (6 bases). CDR3 length: 13 residues. The ends were cut back, 6 bases at V and 8 bases at J, with 14 bases in the middle. The CDR3 sequence: CASRVGAVDTIYF. The CDR3 DNA follows: TGTGCCAGCAGGGTGGGGGCGGTGGACACCATATATTTT.

J is TRBJ1-1 and V is TRBV6-5; TRBD1 might be the D (6 bases). The CDR3 runs 15 residues. From germline, CDR1 is MNHEY and CDR2 SVGAGI. The DNA of the CDR3 is TGTGCAACCACCCACGGAATGGGGGGGCTTACTGAAGCTTTCTTT. This translates into CATTHGMGGLTEAFF.

This chain joins TRBV5-6 and TRBJ2-1, with TRBD1 matching over 10 bases. The CDR3 has 15 residues. Germline trimming cut 2 bases from V and 10 bases from J; bases unmatched to any gene: 9. Germline values: CDR1 SGHDT, CDR2 YYEEEE. The CDR3 DNA is TGTGCCAGCAGCTTAGGACAGGGGGGAAGTCTAGAGCAGTTCTTC. This gives the protein CASSLGQGGSLEQFF.

This clone was recorded only once. This chain connects TRBV10-2 to TRBJ2-7; no definite D call. Deletions cut 2 bases from V and 0 bases from J, with 14 bases between. This CDR3 comprises 16 residues. Germline-derived CDR1 and CDR2 are WSHSY and SAAADI. The CDR3 DNA sequence: TGCGCCAGCAGTGAGGTTGGGCTTCGAAGCTCCTACGAGCAGTACTTC. Protein: CASSEVGLRSSYEQYF.

This clone is a singleton in its sample. The rearrangement links TRBV5-1 to TRBJ1-2, with 7 bases matching TRBD1. This CDR3 is 16 amino acids long. Germline CDR1 and CDR2: SGHRS and YFSETQ. Losses at the gene ends were 0 bases for V and 7 bases for J; bases not matched to a gene: 12. CDR3 sequence (DNA): TGCGCCAGCAGCTTGGGAGGGGGCGCGTTTACGCGTGGCTACACCTTC. Its protein is CASSLGGGAFTRGYTF.

The V gene is TRBV30, the J gene TRBJ1-6; D unresolved. V was cut by 4 bases and J by 0 bases, with 7 bases left in between. CDR3 length: 14 residues. In germline, CDR1 is GTSNPN, CDR2 SVGIG (reference sequence). This CDR3 is CAWIGDSYNSPLHF. The CDR3 bases are TGTGCCTGGATCGGGGACTCCTATAATTCACCCCTCCACTTT.

The CDR3 nucleotides are TGTGCCAGCAGCCAAGAGGTACACAGGGGGCAGTCGGAGCAGTACTTC. Translating it yields CASSQEVHRGQSEQYF. The chain recombines TRBV3-1 (or the pseudogene TRBV3-2) with TRBJ2-7; 9 nucleotides match TRBD1. This CDR3 has 16 residues. Per the germline V gene, CDR1 is LGHDT and CDR2 is YNNKEL (reference sequence). V lost 0 bases to trimming and J lost 7 bases; unmatched junction nucleotides: 10.

DNA of the CDR3: TGTGCCAGCAGCCAAGATATCGCGGGCCGTCTTGAAGCTTTCTTT. This codes for CASSQDIAGRLEAFF. V and J are TRBV14 and TRBJ1-1; D is unclear. The germline gives CDR1 SGHDN, CDR2 FVKESK. V lost 0 bases to trimming and J lost 7 bases, with 15 bases between them. The CDR3 consists of 15 residues.

This clone has only one observation. CDR3 nucleotide sequence: TGTGCCAGCAGTATAGAGCAGAACACTGAAGCTTTCTTT. Translation gives CASSIEQNTEAFF. The rearrangement uses TRBV6-5 and TRBJ1-1; no firm D call. V shed 5 bases and J shed 1 base, with 8 bases lying between them. This CDR3 contains 13 residues. Germline V gives CDR1 MNHEY, CDR2 SVGAGI.

This rearrangement joins TRBV7-3 to TRBJ1-2; the match to TRBD1 covers 11 bases. Germline values: CDR1 SGHTA, CDR2 FQGTGA. The CDR3 loop spans 17 amino acids. With V trimmed by 4 bases and J by 8 bases, 15 bases remained unmatched. The CDR3 DNA reads as TGTGCCAGCAGCTCCTACGGGACAGGGGGAATATCTTCGGGCTACACCTTC. Amino acids: CASSSYGTGGISSGYTF.

The chain recombines TRBV7-3 with TRBJ2-1, with 9 bases aligning to TRBD1. With V trimmed by 4 bases and J by 4 bases, 8 bases remained unmatched. Germline-derived CDR1 and CDR2 are SGHTA and FQGTGA. The CDR3 contains 16 residues. The CDR3 bases are TGTGCCAGCAGCTCCATCCCGGGACAGGGATACAATGAGCAGTTCTTC. Translation: CASSSIPGQGYNEQFF.

The chain joins TRBV2 to TRBJ2-1; TRBD1 is a possible D gene (6 bases). This CDR3 comprises 13 residues. Looked up from germline, CDR1 is SNHLY and CDR2 is FYNNEI. V was trimmed by 5 bases and J by 8 bases, leaving 13 bases between them. The CDR3 here is CASSIRGNDEQFF. CDR3 sequence (DNA): TGTGCCAGCAGTATAAGGGGGAACGATGAGCAGTTCTTC.

The chain links TRBV7-6 to TRBJ2-5, with D perhaps matching TRBD1 (5 bases). The CDR3 sequence is 15 residues long. Germline values: CDR1 SGHVS, CDR2 FNYEAQ. Trimming took 5 bases from V and 5 from J, leaving 18 bases between them. Written as DNA, the CDR3 is TGTGCCAGCAGCGCAGACAGTTACCTAGGGGAGACCCAGTACTTC. Its protein is CASSADSYLGETQYF.

In its sample, this clone was seen a few times. The rearrangement links TRBV3-1 (or the pseudogene TRBV3-2) to TRBJ1-6, with 9 positions matching TRBD1. This CDR3 is built from 15 residues. The V and J ends lost 4 bases and 8 bases, in that order; junction bases with no gene match: 6. Looked up from germline, CDR1 is LGHDT and CDR2 is YNNKEL (reference sequence). CDR3 nucleotides: TGTGCCAGCAGCCTGGGGACAGGGATCCATTCACCCCTCCACTTT. Translated: CASSLGTGIHSPLHF.

The V call is TRBV14, the J call TRBJ2-1; no definite D call. The germline CDR1 and CDR2 sequences are SGHDN and FVKESK. The length of the CDR3 is 11 residues. Trimming shortened V by 5 bases and J by 9 bases, and 8 bases separated the two germline ends. CDR3 in amino acids: CASSLDGEQFF. CDR3 nucleotides: TGTGCCAGCAGCTTAGATGGTGAGCAGTTCTTC.

This chain links TRBV5-1 with TRBJ1-2, with TRBD1 identical over 10 bases. Germline CDR1 reads SGHRS; CDR2 reads YFSETQ. The CDR3 spans 15 residues. V shed 6 bases and J 6 bases; nucleotides not matched to a gene: 11. CDR3 coding DNA: TGCGCCAGCAAACCTCCGGGACAGGGGTTCAATGGCTACACCTTC. The encoded protein is CASKPPGQGFNGYTF.

J is TRBJ1-2 and V is TRBV6-5; D is ambiguous. Germline lookup yields CDR1 MNHEY and CDR2 SVGAGI. The V and J ends lost 6 bases and 2 bases respectively, with 10 bases between them. The CDR3 is 13 amino acids. The CDR3 DNA follows: TGTGCCAGCAGACTTGACGGGAACTATGGCTACACCTTC. This translates into CASRLDGNYGYTF.

The genes are TRBV19 and TRBJ1-4; D is unclear. CDR1 and CDR2 from the germline V gene are LNHDA and SQIVND (reference sequence). Between the trimmed V and J ends, which lost 4 bases and 6 bases, there was a span of 9 bases. This CDR3 comprises 13 residues. The CDR3 loop is CASSTEADEKLFF. The CDR3 DNA reads as TGTGCCAGTAGTACAGAAGCGGATGAAAAACTGTTTTTT.

The chain is built from TRBV5-1 and TRBJ2-5; possible D gene TRBD2, 6 bases. The CDR3 covers 14 residues. Germline CDR1 reads SGHRS; CDR2 reads YFSETQ. V gave up 3 bases and J gave up 4 bases, with 13 bases separating them. The CDR3: CASSYPGVGETQYF. DNA for the CDR3: TGCGCCAGCAGCTATCCGGGGGTCGGAGAGACCCAGTACTTC. Based on the CDR3 plus reference TRBV5-1 and TRBJ2-5, the full variable domain is KAGVTQTPRYLIKTRGQQVTLSCSPISGHRSVSWYQQTPGQGLQFLFEYFSETQRNKGNFPGRFSGRQFSNSRSEMNVSTLELGDSALYLCASSYPGVGETQYFGPGTRLLVL.

The gene calls are TRBV9 and TRBJ1-4, with D perhaps matching TRBD1 (6 bases). The length of the CDR3 is 15 residues. CDR1 and CDR2 from the germline V gene are SGDLS and YYNGEE. Trimming removed 3 bases from V and 7 bases from J, with 16 bases in between. CDR3 sequence: CASSAITGKGEKLFF. The CDR3, as DNA: TGTGCCAGCAGCGCCATTACAGGGAAGGGTGAAAAACTGTTTTTT.

V gene TRBV19 combines with J gene TRBJ2-7, with 9 bases that match TRBD2. The germline V gene has CDR1 LNHDA and CDR2 SQIVND (reference sequence). The length of the CDR3 is 16 residues. Unmatched junction bases numbered 8, after V lost 2 bases and J lost 3 bases. The CDR3 loop reads CASSIFQTSGNYEQYF. DNA for the CDR3: TGTGCCAGTAGTATATTCCAGACTAGCGGAAACTACGAGCAGTACTTC.

The genes are TRBV5-1 and TRBJ1-1; no clear D gene. The germline V gene has CDR1 SGHRS and CDR2 YFSETQ. The CDR3 covers 15 residues. Trimming cost V 4 bases and J 3 bases, with 16 bases left between them. Here the CDR3 reads CASSEGPSRDTEAFF. The CDR3 DNA reads as TGCGCCAGCAGCGAGGGTCCGTCTCGGGACACTGAAGCTTTCTTT.

The CDR3 DNA reads as TGCGCCAGCAGCCAAGACCAGGGAACTTCGGGAGCTTTCTTT. Its translation: CASSQDQGTSGAFF. V usage is TRBV4-1 and J usage is TRBJ1-1; maybe TRBD1 (5 bases). Germline loops: CDR1 MGHRA, CDR2 YSYEKL. Trimming took off 0 bases at V and 10 bases at J, with 15 bases between the two ends. This CDR3 spans 14 amino acids.

V usage is TRBV18 and J usage is TRBJ1-2, with 8 positions matching TRBD1. CDR1 and CDR2 (germline): KGHSH, LQKENI. CDR3 length: 13 amino acids. The trim removed 6 bases at V and 5 bases at J, leaving 5 bases unmatched. The CDR3 bases are TGTGCCAGCTCTCTGACAGGGGAATATGGCTACACCTTC. Its translation: CASSLTGEYGYTF.